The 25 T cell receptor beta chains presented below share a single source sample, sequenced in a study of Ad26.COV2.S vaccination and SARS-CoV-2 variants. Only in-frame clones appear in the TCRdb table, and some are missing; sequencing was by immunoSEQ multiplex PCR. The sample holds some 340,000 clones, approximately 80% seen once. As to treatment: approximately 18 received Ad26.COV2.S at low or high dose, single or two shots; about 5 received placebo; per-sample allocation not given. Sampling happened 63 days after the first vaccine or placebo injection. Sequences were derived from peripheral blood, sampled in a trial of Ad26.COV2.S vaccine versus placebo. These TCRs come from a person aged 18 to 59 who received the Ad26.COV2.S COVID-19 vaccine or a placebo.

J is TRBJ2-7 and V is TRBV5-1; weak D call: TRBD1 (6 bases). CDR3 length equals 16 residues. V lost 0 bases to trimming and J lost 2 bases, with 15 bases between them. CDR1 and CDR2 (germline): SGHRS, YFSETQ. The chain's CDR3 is CASSLAGDIFTYEQYF. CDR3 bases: TGCGCCAGCAGCTTGGCCGGGGACATATTCACCTACGAGCAGTACTTC.

CDR3 nucleotide sequence: TGTGCCAGCAGCCCGCAAGGGACAGATAATTCACCCCTCCACTTT. It codes for CASSPQGTDNSPLHF. This chain joins TRBV28 and TRBJ1-6; 7 nucleotides agree with TRBD1. The V gene's germline CDR1 is MDHEN and CDR2 SYDVKM. V dropped 6 bases and J dropped 5; count of bases not matched to a gene: 7. The CDR3 runs to 15 residues.

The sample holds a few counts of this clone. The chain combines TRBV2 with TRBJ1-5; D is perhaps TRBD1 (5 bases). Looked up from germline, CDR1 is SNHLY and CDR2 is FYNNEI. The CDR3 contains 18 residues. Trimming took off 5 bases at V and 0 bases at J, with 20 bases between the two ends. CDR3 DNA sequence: TGTGCCAGCAGTCATGACAGACTTAATTGGGATAGCAATCAGCCCCAGCATTTT. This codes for CASSHDRLNWDSNQPQHF.

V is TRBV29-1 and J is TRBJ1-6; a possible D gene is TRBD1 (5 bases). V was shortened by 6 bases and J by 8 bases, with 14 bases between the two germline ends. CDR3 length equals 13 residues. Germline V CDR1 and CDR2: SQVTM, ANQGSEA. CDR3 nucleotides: TGCAGCGTGGCGGTGCAGACAGATTCACCCCTCCACTTT. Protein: CSVAVQTDSPLHF.

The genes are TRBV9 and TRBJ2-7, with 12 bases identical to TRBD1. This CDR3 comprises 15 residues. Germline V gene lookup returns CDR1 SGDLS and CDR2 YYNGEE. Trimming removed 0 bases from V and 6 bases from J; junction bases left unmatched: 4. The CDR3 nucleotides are TGTGCCAGCAGCGTAGCTGGGACAGGGGGCGCCGAGCAGTACTTC. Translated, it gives CASSVAGTGGAEQYF.

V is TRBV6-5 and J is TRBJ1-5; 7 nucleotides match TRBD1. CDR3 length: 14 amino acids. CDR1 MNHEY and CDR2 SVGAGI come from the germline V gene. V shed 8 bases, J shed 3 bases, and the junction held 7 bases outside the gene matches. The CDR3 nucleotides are TGTGCCAGCCGACTCGGACAGGTCAATCAGCCCCAGCATTTT. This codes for CASRLGQVNQPQHF.

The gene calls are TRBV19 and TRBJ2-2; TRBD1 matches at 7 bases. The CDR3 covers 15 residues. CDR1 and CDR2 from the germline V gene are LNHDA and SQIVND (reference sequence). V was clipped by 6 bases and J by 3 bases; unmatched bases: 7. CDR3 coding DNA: TGTGCCAGTAGAAAACAGGGGACAGACACCGGGGAGCTGTTTTTT. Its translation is CASRKQGTDTGELFF.

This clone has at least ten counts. This chain's CDR3 is CASSPLGQPNSPLHF. As DNA, the CDR3 is TGTGCCAGCAGTCCGCTAGGACAGCCCAATTCACCCCTCCACTTT. This sequence joins TRBV6-6 and TRBJ1-6; D is perhaps TRBD1 (6 bases). Germline V CDR1 and CDR2: MNHNY, SVGAGI (reference sequence). V dropped 5 bases and J dropped 7 bases, with 15 bases sitting between them. The CDR3 runs to 15 residues.

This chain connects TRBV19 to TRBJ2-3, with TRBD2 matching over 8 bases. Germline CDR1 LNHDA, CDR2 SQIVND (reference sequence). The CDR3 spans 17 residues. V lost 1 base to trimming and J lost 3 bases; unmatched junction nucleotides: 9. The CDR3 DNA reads TGTGCCAGTAGTATAGCGGGGGGGCCGATTGGAACAGATACGCAGTATTTT. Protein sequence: CASSIAGGPIGTDTQYF.

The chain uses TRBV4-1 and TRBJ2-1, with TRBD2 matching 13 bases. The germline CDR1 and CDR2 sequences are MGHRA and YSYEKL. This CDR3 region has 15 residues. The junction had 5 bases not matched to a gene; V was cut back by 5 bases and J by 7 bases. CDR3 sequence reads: CASSSGLAGRNEQFF. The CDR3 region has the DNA TGCGCCAGCAGCTCGGGACTAGCGGGGCGGAATGAGCAGTTCTTC.

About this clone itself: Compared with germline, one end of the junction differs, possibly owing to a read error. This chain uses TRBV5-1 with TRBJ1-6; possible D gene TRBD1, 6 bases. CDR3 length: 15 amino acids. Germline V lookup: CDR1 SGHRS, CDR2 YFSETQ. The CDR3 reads CARSRAGGANSPLHF. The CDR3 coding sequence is TGCGCCCGCAGCAGGGCGGGGGGGGCGAATTCACCCCTCCACTTT. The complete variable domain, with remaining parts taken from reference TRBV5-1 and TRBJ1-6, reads KAGVTQTPRYLIKTRGQQVTLSCSPISGHRSVSWYQQTPGQGLQFLFEYFSETQRNKGNFPGRFSGRQFSNSRSEMNVSTLELGDSALYLCARSRAGGANSPLHFGNGTRLTVT.

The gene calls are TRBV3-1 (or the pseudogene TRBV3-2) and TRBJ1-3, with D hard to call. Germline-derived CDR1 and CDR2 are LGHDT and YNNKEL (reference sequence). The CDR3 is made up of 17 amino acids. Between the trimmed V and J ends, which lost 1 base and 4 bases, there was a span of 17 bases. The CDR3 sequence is CASSQVSLPSPGNTIYF. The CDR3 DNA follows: TGTGCCAGCAGCCAAGTCAGTTTACCTTCTCCGGGAAACACCATATATTTT.

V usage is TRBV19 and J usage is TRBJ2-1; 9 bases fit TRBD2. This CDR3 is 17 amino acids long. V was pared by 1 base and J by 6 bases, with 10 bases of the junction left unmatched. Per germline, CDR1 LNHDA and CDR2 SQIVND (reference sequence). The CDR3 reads CASSIGLGGGAINEQFF. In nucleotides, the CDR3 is TGTGCCAGTAGTATAGGCCTGGGCGGGGGGGCTATCAATGAGCAGTTCTTC.

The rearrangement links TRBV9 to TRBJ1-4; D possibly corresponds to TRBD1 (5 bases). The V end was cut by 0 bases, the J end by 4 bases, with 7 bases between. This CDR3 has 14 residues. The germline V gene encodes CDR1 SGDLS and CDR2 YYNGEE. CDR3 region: CASSVGQGNEKLFF. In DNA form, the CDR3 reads TGTGCCAGCAGCGTAGGCCAGGGTAATGAAAAACTGTTTTTT.

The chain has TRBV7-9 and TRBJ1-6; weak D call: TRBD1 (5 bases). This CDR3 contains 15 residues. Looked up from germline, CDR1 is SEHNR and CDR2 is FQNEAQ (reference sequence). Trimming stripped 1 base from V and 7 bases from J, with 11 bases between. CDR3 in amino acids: CASSLGRGRNSPLHF. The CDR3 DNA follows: TGTGCCAGCAGCTTAGGTAGGGGACGAAATTCACCCCTCCACTTT.

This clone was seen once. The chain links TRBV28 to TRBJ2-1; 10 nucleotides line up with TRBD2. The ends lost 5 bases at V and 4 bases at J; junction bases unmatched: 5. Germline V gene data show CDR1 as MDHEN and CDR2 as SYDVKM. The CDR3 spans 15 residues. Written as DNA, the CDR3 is TGTGCCAGCAGTCGACTAGCGGGTTTTTACAATGAGCAGTTCTTC. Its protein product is CASSRLAGFYNEQFF.

CDR3 nucleotide sequence: TGTGCCAGCAGCTCAGGGTACGACACTGAAGCTTTCTTT. It codes for CASSSGYDTEAFF. The chain carries TRBV13 and TRBJ1-1; D is perhaps TRBD1 (5 bases). In germline, CDR1 is PRHDT, CDR2 FYEKMQ (reference sequence). Between the trimmed V and J ends, which lost 4 bases and 3 bases, there was a span of 9 bases. This CDR3 contains 13 residues. The full variable domain, completed using reference TRBV13 and TRBJ1-1, is AAGVIQSPRHLIKEKRETATLKCYPIPRHDTVYWYQQGPGQDPQFLISFYEKMQSDKGSIPDRFSAQQFSDYHSELNMSSLELGDSALYFCASSSGYDTEAFFGQGTRLTVV.

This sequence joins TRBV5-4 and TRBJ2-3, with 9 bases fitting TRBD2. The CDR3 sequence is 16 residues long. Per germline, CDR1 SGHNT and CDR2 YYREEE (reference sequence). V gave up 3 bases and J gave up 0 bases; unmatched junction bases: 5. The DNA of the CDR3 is TGTGCCAGCAGCTCCCTAGCGGGGACTAGCACAGATACGCAGTATTTT. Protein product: CASSSLAGTSTDTQYF.

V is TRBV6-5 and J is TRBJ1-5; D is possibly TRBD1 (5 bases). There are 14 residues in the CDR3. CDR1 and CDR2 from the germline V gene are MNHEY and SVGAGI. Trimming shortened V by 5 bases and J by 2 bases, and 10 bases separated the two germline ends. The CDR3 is CASSPRVGNQPQHF. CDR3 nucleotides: TGTGCCAGCAGTCCCAGGGTGGGCAATCAGCCCCAGCATTTT.

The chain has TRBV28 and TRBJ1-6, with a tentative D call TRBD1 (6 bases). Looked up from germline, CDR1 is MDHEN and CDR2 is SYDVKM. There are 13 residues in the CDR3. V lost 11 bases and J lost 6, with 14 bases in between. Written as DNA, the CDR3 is TGTGCCGTGCTGGACAGTTCTAATTCACCCCTCCACTTT. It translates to CAVLDSSNSPLHF. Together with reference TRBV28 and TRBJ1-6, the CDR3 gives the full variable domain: DVKVTQSSRYLVKRTGEKVFLECVQDMDHENMFWYRQDPGLGLRLIYFSYDVKMKEKGDIPEGYSVSREKKERFSLILESASTNQTSMYLCAVLDSSNSPLHFGNGTRLTVT.

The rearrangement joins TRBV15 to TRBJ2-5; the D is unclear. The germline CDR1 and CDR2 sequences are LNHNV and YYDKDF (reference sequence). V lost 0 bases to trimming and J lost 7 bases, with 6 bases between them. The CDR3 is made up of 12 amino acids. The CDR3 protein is CATSRDLGTQYF. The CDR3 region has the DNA TGTGCCACCAGCAGAGATCTAGGGACCCAGTACTTC.

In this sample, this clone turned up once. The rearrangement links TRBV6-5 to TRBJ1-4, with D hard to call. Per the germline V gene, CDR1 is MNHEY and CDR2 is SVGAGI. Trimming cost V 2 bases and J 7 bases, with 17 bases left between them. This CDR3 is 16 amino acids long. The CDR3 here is CASSYAGEGVGEKLFF. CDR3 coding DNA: TGTGCCAGCAGTTACGCCGGGGAAGGCGTGGGTGAAAAACTGTTTTTT.

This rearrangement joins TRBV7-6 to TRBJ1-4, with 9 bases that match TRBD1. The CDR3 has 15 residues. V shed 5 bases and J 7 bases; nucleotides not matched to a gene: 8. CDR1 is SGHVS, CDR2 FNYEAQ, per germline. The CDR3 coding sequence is TGTGCCAGCAGCCTTAACCGGGACAGGGCTGAAAAACTGTTTTTT. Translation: CASSLNRDRAEKLFF.

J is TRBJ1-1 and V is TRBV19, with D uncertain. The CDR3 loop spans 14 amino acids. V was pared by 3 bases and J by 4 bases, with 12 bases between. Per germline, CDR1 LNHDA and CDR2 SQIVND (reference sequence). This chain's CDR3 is CASSMSGLSTEAFF. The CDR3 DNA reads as TGTGCCAGTAGTATGTCGGGGTTGAGCACTGAAGCTTTCTTT.

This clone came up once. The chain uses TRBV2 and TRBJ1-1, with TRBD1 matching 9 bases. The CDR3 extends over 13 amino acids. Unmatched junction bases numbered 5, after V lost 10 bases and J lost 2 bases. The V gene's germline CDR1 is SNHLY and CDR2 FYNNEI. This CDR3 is CAMGTGLNTEAFF. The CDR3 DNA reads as TGTGCCATGGGGACAGGGCTAAACACTGAAGCTTTCTTT.